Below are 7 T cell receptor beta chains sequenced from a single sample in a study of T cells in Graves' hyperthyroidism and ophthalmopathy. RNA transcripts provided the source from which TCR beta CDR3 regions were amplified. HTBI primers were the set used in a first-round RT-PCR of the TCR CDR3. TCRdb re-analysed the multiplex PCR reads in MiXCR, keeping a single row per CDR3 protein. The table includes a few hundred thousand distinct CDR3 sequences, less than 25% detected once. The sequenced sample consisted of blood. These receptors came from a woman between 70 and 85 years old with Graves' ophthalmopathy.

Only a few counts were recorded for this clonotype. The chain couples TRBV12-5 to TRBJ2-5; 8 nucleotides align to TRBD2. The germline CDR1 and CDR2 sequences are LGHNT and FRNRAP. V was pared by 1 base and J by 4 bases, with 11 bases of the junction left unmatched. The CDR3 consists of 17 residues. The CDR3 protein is CASGLAGGSGRRETQYF. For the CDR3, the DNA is TGTGCTAGTGGTTTGGCCGGAGGAAGCGGGAGAAGAGAGACCCAGTACTTC.

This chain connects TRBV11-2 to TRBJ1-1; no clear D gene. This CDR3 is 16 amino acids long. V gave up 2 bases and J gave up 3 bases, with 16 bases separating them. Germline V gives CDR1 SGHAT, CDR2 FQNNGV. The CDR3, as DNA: TGTGCCAGCAGCTTAATATCTAGAGGGCTGGACACTGAAGCTTTCTTT. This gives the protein CASSLISRGLDTEAFF.

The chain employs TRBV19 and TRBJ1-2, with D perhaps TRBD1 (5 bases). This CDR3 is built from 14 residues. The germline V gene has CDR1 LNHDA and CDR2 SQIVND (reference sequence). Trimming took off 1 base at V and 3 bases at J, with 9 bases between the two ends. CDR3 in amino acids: CASSIARGDYGYTF. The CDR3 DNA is TGTGCCAGTAGTATAGCGAGGGGAGACTATGGCTACACCTTC. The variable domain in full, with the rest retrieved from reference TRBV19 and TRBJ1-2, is DGGITQSPKYLFRKEGQNVTLSCEQNLNHDAMYWYRQDPGQGLRLIYYSQIVNDFQKGDIAEGYSVSREKKESFPLTVTSAQKNPTAFYLCASSIARGDYGYTFGSGTRLTVV.

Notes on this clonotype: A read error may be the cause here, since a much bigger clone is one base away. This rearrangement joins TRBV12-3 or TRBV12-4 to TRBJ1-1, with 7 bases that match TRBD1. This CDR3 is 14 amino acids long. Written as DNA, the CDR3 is TGTGCCAGCGGTGGAATGGACAGGAACTCTGAAGCTTTCTTT. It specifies CASGGMDRNSEAFF.

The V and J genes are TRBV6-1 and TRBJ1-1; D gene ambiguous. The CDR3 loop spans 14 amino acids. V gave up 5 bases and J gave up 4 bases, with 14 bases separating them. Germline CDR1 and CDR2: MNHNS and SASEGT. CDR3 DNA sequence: TGTGCCAGCAGTCAGACACCCGCGGGCACTGAAGCTTTCTTT. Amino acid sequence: CASSQTPAGTEAFF.

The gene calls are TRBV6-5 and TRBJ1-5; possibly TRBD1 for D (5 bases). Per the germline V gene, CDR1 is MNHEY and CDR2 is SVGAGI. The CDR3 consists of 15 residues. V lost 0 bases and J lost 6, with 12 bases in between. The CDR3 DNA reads TGTGCCAGCAGTTACTCGCGAGGGGATACTCAGCCCCAGCATTTT. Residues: CASSYSRGDTQPQHF.

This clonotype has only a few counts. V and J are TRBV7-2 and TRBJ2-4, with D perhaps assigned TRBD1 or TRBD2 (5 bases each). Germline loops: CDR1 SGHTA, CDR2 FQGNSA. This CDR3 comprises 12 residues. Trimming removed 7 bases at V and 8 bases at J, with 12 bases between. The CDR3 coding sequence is TGTGCCAGCAACCGCAGAGGGGACATTCAGTACTTC. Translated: CASNRRGDIQYF.